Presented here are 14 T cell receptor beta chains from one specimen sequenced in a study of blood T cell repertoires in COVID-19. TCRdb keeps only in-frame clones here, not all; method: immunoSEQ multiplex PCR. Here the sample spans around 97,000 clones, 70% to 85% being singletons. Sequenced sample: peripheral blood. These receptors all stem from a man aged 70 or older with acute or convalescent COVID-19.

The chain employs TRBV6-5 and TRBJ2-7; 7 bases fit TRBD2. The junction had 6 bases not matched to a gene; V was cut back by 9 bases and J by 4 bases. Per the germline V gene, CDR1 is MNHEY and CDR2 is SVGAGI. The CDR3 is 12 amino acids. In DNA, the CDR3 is TGTGCCAGTGGGAGCGGGAAGTACGAGCAGTACTTC. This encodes CASGSGKYEQYF.

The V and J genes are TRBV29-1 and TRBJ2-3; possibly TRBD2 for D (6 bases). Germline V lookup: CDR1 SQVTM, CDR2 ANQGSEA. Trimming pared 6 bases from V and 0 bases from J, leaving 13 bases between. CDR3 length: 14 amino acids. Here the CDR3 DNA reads TGCAGCGTCGGAGGGCCAGCTAGCACAGATACGCAGTATTTT. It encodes CSVGGPASTDTQYF.

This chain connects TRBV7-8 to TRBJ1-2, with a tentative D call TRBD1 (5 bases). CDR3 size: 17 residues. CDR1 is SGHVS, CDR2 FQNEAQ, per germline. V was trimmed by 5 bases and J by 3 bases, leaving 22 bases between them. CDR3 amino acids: CASSPVVGGINHYGYTF. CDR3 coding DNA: TGTGCCAGCAGCCCCGTTGTCGGGGGGATTAACCACTATGGCTACACCTTC.

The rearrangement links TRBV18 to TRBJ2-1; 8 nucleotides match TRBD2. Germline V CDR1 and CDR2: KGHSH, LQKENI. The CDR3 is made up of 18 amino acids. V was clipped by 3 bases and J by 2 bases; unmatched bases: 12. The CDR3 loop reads CASSPRGGLPPAYNEQFF. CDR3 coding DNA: TGTGCCAGCTCACCCCGGGGGGGACTTCCTCCCGCCTACAATGAGCAGTTCTTC.

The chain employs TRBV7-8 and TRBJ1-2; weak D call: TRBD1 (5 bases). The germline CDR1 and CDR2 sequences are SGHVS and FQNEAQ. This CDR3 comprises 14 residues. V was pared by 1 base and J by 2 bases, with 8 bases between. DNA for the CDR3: TGTGCCAGCAGCTTAGGACAGAGCAACTATGGCTACACCTTC. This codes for CASSLGQSNYGYTF.

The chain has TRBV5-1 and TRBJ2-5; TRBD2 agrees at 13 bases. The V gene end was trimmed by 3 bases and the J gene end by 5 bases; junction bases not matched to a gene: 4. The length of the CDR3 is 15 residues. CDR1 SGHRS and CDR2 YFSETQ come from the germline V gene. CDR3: CASSSGLAGVETQYF. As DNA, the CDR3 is TGCGCCAGCAGCTCCGGACTAGCGGGAGTGGAGACCCAGTACTTC.

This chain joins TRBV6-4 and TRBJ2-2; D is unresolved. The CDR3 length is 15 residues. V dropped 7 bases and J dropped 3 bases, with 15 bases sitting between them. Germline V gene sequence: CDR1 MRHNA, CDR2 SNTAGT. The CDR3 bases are TGTGCCAGCACCCCGGCCTCTCGGGACACCGGGGAGCTGTTTTTT. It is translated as CASTPASRDTGELFF.

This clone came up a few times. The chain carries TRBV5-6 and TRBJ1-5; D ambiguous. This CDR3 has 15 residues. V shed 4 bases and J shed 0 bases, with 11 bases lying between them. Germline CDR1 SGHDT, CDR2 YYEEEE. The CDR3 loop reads CASSIQRYSNQPQHF. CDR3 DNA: TGTGCCAGCAGCATACAGAGATATAGCAATCAGCCCCAGCATTTT.

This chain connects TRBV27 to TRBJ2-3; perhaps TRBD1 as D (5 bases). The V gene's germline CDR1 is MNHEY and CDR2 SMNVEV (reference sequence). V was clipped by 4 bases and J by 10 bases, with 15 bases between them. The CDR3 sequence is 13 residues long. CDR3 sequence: CASSSKLPRAQYF. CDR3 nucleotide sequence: TGTGCCAGCAGTTCAAAACTCCCCAGGGCGCAGTATTTT.

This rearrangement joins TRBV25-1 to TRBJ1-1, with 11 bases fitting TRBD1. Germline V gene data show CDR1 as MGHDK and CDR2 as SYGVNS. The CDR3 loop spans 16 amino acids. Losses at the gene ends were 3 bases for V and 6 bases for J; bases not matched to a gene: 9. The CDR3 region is CASSDLDRGLLAEAFF. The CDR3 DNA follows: TGTGCCAGCAGTGATCTGGACAGGGGGCTGTTGGCTGAAGCTTTCTTT.

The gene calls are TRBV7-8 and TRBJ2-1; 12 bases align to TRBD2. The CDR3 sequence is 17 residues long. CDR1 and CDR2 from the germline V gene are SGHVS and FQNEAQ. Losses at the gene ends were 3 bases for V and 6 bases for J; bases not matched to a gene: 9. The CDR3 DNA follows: TGTGCCAGCAGCTTGGGCCTTCTAGCGGGGGGGCCCAATGAGCAGTTCTTC. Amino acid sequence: CASSLGLLAGGPNEQFF.

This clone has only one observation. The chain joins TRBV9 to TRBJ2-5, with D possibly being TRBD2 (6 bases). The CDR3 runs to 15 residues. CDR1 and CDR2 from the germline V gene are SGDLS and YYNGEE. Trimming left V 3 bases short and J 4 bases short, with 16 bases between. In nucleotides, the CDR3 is TGTGCCAGCAGCGCCACCGCGGGAAAAGGAGAGACCCAGTACTTC. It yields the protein CASSATAGKGETQYF.

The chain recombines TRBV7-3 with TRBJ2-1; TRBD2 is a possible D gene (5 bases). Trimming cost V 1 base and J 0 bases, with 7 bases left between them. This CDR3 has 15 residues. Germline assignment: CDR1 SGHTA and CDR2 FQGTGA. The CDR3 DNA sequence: TGTGCCAGCAGCTTAAATCGGGACTCCTACAATGAGCAGTTCTTC. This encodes CASSLNRDSYNEQFF.

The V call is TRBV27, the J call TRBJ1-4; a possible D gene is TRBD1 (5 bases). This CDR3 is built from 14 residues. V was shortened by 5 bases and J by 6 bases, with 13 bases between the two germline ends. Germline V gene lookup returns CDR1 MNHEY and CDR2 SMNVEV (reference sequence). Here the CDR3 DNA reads TGTGCCAGCAGTGTGTATGGGGGGGATGAAAAACTGTTTTTT. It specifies CASSVYGGDEKLFF.